This T cell receptor beta chain was documented in a study of T-cell reconstitution after alpha-beta-depleted transplantation in children. Preparation of the TCRbeta library was carried out with unique molecular identifiers. TCRdb called the PCR reads again in MiXCR, with one record for every CDR3 protein. Of some 490,000 distinct CDR3 sequences listed, around an eighth are singletons. The input for sequencing was PBMCs from the stem cell graft donor, taken from the stem cell graft. This sequence originates from a human donor who donated a stem cell graft to a child with combined immunodeficiency.

CDR3 sequence: CASSLAGYSQTPGELFF. CDR3 in DNA: TGCGCCAGCAGCTTGGCCGGTTACTCACAAACGCCCGGGGAGCTGTTTTTT. V is TRBV5-1 and J is TRBJ2-2, with D unclear. The germline gives CDR1 SGHRS, CDR2 YFSETQ. The CDR3 is 17 amino acids. Trimming took 0 bases from V and 6 from J, leaving 18 bases between them.